This T cell receptor beta chain came from a study of regulatory T cells in long-lasting Graves disease. This CDR3 has 17 amino acids. V was shortened by 3 bases and J by 0 bases, with 12 bases between the two germline ends. Germline CDR1 and CDR2: MRHNA and SNTAGT. Study conclusions and caveats: Persistent disease preferred TRBV28, TRBJ1-2 and TRBJ2-5; new disease, TRBV20-1 and TRBJ2-1.

Through Arm-PCR of CDR3 regions and iRepertoire HTBI primers, TCR beta libraries were built. TCRdb re-analysed the multiplex PCR reads in MiXCR, keeping a single row per CDR3 protein. The table includes 550,000 or so distinct CDR3 sequences, around 12% detected once. Time point of the sample: newly diagnosed GD, antithyroid drugs for less than 3 months. PBMC RNA served as the TCR library source. This clonotype was seen many times. What it binds is not known. These records were also assigned to another study, of T cells in Graves' hyperthyroidism and ophthalmopathy. That investigation notes: Criteria for exclusion of patients were uncontrolled infection, other autoimmune disease, pregnancy or lactation.

This receptor was taken from a woman in her twenties or thirties with Graves disease. The chain carries TRBV6-4 and TRBJ2-6; no firm D call. The sample consisted of peripheral blood mononuclear cells (PBMCs), taken at new diagnosis, from a patient treated with antithyroid drugs. The CDR3 spells CASSEGSSHSGANVLTF. The CDR3 nucleotides are TGTGCCAGCAGTGAAGGCAGTTCTCACTCTGGGGCCAACGTCCTGACTTTC.